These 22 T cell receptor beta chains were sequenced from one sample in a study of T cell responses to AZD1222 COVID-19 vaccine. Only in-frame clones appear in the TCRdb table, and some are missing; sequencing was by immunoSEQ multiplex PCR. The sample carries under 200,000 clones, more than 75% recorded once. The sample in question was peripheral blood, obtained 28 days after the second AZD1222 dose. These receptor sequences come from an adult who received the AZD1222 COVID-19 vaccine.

CDR3 nucleotides: TGCGCCAGCAGCTTGACCGGGGGGGCAGAGACCCAGTACTTC. Translation gives CASSLTGGAETQYF. This chain uses TRBV5-1 with TRBJ2-5; 8 bases line up with TRBD2. The CDR3 loop spans 14 amino acids. The germline V gene has CDR1 SGHRS and CDR2 YFSETQ. V lost 1 base, J lost 4 bases, and 3 bases stayed unmatched.

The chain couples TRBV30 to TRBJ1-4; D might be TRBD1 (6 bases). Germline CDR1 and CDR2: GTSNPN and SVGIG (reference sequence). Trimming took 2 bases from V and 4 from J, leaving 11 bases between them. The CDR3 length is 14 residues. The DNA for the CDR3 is TGTGCCTGGAGTTCGGGACAAATTAATGAAAAACTGTTTTTT. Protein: CAWSSGQINEKLFF. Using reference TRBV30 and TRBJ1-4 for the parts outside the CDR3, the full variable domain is SQTIHQWPATLVQPVGSPLSLECTVEGTSNPNLYWYRQAAGRGLQLLFYSVGIGQISSEVPQNLSASRPQDRQFILSSKKLLLSDSGFYLCAWSSGQINEKLFFGSGTQLSVL.

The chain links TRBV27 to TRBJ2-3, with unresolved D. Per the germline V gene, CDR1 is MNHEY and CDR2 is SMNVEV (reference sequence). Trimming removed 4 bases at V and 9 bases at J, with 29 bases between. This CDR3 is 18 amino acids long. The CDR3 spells CASSSLLRTTKKEYTQYF. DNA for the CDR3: TGTGCCAGCAGTTCGCTTCTTCGAACGACAAAGAAGGAGTACACGCAGTATTTT.

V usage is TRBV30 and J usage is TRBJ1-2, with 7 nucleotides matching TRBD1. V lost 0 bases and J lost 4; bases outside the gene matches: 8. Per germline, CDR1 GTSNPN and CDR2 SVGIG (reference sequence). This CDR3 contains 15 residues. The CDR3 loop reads CAWSVKTGNGYGYTF. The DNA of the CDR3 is TGTGCCTGGAGTGTAAAGACAGGGAACGGCTATGGCTACACCTTC.

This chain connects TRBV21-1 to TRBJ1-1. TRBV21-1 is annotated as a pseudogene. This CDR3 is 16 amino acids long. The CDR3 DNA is TGTGCCAGCAGCAAAAGAGGGGGGCGGTCGAACACTGAAGCTTTCTTT. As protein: CASSKRGGRSNTEAFF.

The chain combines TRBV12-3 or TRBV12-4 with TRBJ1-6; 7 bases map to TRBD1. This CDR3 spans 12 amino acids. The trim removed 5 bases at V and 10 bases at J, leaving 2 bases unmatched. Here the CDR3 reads CASSKQGSPLHF. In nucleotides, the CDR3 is TGTGCCAGCAGTAAACAGGGGTCACCCCTCCACTTT.

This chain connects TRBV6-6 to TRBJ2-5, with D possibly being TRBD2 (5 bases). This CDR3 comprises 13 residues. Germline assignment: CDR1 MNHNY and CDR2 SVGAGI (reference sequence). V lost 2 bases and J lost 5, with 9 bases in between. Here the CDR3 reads CASSYVPGETQYF. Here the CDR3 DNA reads TGTGCCAGCAGTTACGTCCCGGGGGAGACCCAGTACTTC.

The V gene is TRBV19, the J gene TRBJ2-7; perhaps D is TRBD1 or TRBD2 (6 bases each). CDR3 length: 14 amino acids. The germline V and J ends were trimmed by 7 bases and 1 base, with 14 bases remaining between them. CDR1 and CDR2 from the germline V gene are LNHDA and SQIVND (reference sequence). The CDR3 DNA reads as TGTGCCAGTACTGACGGGGGCCGGTCCTACGAGCAGTACTTC. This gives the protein CASTDGGRSYEQYF.

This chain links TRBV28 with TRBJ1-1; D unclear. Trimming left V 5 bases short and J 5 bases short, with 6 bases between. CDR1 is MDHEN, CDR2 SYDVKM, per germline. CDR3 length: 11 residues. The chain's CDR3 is CASSISTEAFF. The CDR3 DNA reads TGTGCCAGCAGTATTTCTACTGAAGCTTTCTTT. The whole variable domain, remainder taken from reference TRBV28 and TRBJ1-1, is DVKVTQSSRYLVKRTGEKVFLECVQDMDHENMFWYRQDPGLGLRLIYFSYDVKMKEKGDIPEGYSVSREKKERFSLILESASTNQTSMYLCASSISTEAFFGQGTRLTVV.

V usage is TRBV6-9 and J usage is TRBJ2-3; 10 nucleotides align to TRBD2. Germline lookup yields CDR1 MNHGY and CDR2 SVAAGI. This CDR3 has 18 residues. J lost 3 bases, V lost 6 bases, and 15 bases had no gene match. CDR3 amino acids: CASSLGLAGELRTDTQYF. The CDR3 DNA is TGTGCCAGCAGCCTCGGGCTAGCGGGAGAATTGAGGACAGATACGCAGTATTTT.

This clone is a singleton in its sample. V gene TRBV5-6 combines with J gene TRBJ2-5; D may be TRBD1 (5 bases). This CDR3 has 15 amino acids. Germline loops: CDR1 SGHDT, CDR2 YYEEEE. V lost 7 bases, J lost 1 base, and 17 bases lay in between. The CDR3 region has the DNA TGTGCCAGCTCCCCAGGGTACGGCCTCCAAGAGACCCAGTACTTC. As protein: CASSPGYGLQETQYF.

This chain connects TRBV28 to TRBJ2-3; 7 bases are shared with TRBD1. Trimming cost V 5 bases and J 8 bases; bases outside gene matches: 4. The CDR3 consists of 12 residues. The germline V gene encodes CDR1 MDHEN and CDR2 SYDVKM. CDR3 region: CASSRQGGTQYF. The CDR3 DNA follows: TGTGCCAGCAGTCGACAGGGCGGTACGCAGTATTTT.

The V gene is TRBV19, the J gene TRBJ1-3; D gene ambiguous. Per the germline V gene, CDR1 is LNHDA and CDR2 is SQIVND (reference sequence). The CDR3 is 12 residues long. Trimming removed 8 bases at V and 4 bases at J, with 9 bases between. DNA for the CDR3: TGTGCCAGTGGCTTTGCAGGAAACACCATATATTTT. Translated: CASGFAGNTIYF.

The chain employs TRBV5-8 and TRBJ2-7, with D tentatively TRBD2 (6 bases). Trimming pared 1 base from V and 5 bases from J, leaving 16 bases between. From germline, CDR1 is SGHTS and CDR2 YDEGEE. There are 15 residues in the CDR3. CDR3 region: CASSLWGDWRNEQYF. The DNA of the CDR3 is TGTGCCAGCAGCTTGTGGGGGGACTGGAGGAACGAGCAGTACTTC. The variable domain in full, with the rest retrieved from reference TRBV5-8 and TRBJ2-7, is EAGVTQSPTHLIKTRGQQATLRCSPISGHTSVYWYQQALGLGLQFLLWYDEGEERNRGNFPPRFSGRQFPNYSSELNVNALELEDSALYLCASSLWGDWRNEQYFGPGTRLTVT.

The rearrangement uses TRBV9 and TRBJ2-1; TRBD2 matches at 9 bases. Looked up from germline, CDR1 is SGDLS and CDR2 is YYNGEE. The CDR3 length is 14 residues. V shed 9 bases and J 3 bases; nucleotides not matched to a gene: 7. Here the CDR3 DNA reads TGTGCCACCTCTCCTAGCGGGGTCTACAATGAGCAGTTCTTC. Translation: CATSPSGVYNEQFF.

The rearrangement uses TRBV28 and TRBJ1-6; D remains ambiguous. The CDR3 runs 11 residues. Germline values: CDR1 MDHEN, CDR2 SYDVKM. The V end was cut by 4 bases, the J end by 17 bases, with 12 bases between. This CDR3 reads CASSSLLEVHF. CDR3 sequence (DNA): TGTGCCAGCAGTTCACTCCTGGAGGTCCACTTT.

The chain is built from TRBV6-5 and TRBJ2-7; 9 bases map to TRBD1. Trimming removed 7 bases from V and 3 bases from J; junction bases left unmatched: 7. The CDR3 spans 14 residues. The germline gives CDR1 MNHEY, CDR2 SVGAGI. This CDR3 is CASTGQGIGYEQYF. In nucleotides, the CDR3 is TGTGCCAGCACCGGACAGGGGATAGGCTACGAGCAGTACTTC.

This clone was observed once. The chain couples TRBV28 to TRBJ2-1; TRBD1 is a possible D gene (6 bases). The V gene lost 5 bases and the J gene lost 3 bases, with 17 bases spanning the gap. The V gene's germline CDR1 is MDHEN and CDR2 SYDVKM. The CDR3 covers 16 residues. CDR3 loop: CASSTYREQDYNEQFF. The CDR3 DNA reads TGTGCCAGCAGTACATACAGGGAGCAGGACTACAATGAGCAGTTCTTC.

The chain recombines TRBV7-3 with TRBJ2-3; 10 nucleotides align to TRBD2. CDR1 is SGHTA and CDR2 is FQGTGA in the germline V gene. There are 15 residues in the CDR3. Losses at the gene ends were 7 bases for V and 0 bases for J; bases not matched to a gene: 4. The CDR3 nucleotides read TGTGCCAGCACTCGGGGACTAGCGAGCACAGATACGCAGTATTTT. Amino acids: CASTRGLASTDTQYF.

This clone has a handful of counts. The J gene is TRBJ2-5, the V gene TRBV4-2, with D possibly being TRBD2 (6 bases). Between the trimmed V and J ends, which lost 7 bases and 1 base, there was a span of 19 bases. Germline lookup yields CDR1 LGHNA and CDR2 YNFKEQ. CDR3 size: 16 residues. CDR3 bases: TGTGCCAGCATTACAAGAGGAGGGTACTCCCAAGAGACCCAGTACTTC. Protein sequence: CASITRGGYSQETQYF.

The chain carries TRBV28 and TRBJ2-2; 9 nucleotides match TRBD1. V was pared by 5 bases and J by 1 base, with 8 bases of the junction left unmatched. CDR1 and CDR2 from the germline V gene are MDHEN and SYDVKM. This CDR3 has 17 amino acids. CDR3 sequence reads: CASSPRTGAWNTGELFF. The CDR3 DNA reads TGTGCCAGCAGTCCAAGGACAGGGGCATGGAACACCGGGGAGCTGTTTTTT. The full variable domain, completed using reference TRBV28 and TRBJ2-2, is DVKVTQSSRYLVKRTGEKVFLECVQDMDHENMFWYRQDPGLGLRLIYFSYDVKMKEKGDIPEGYSVSREKKERFSLILESASTNQTSMYLCASSPRTGAWNTGELFFGEGSRLTVL.

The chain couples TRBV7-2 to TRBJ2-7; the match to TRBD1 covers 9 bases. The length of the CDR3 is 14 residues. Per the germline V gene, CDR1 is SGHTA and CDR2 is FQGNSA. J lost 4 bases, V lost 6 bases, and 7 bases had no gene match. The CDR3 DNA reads TGTGCCAGCAGGCCGGGGACAGGGATATACGAGCAGTACTTC. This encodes CASRPGTGIYEQYF.